This entry lists 14 T cell receptor beta chains sequenced from one sample in a study of shared clonotypes between healthy human individuals. TCRdb's table, derived via immunoSEQ multiplex PCR, lists solely in-frame clones and lacks some. The sample holds approximately 2.4 million clones, under 97% seen once. The sequenced sample consisted of naive CD4+ T cells sorted from blood. Subset here: CD45RA+ positively selected. Receptors were obtained from a young man in good health.

The chain links TRBV2 to TRBJ2-1, with D possibly matching TRBD1 (7 bases). CDR1 is SNHLY, CDR2 FYNNEI, per germline. The V gene lost 8 bases and the J gene lost 5 bases, with 19 bases spanning the gap. CDR3 length equals 15 residues. The CDR3 DNA sequence: TGTGCCAGCCCGAGGAGGCAGGGGGGTAACAATGAGCAGTTCTTC. This translates into CASPRRQGGNNEQFF. Combining the CDR3 with reference TRBV2 and TRBJ2-1 gives the whole variable domain EPEVTQTPSHQVTQMGQEVILRCVPISNHLYFYWYRQILGQKVEFLVSFYNNEISEKSEIFDDQFSVERPDGSNFTLKIRSTKLEDSAMYFCASPRRQGGNNEQFFGPGTRLTVL.

The CDR3 DNA reads TGCGCCAGCACGGCAAGCGCAAACACCGGGGAGCTGTTTTTT. Amino acid sequence: CASTASANTGELFF. The chain combines TRBV10-2 with TRBJ2-2; D is uncertain. V was pared by 7 bases and J by 2 bases, with 11 bases between. Germline lookup yields CDR1 WSHSY and CDR2 SAAADI. This CDR3 is built from 14 residues.

CDR3 in amino acids: CASSLGGFTEAFF. As DNA, the CDR3 is TGTGCCAGCAGCTTAGGAGGGTTCACTGAAGCTTTCTTT. V is TRBV7-8 and J is TRBJ1-1; D remains ambiguous. CDR3 length equals 13 residues. Germline CDR1 reads SGHVS; CDR2 reads FQNEAQ. V dropped 1 base and J dropped 4 bases, with 7 bases sitting between them.

This chain connects TRBV6-5 to TRBJ1-2; TRBD1 might be the D (6 bases). Per the germline V gene, CDR1 is MNHEY and CDR2 is SVGAGI. The germline V and J ends were trimmed by 6 bases and 3 bases, with 14 bases remaining between them. CDR3 length equals 14 residues. As DNA, the CDR3 is TGTGCCAGCAGCCGGATAAACAGGGACTATGGCTACACCTTC. It codes for CASSRINRDYGYTF.

J is TRBJ2-3 and V is TRBV4-1; 8 bases align to TRBD2. This CDR3 has 17 residues. Trimming cost V 1 base and J 3 bases; bases outside gene matches: 9. Germline-derived CDR1 and CDR2 are MGHRA and YSYEKL. The CDR3 bases are TGCGCCAGCAGCCAAGCAATCGCGGGAGGATGGACAGATACGCAGTATTTT. It encodes CASSQAIAGGWTDTQYF.

The chain has TRBV28 and TRBJ1-6; the D is unclear. Per the germline V gene, CDR1 is MDHEN and CDR2 is SYDVKM. The CDR3 is made up of 13 amino acids. V was pared by 10 bases and J by 6 bases, with 13 bases between. For the CDR3, the DNA is TGTGCCATTCGGCGGAGTGTTAATTCACCCCTCCACTTT. It is translated as CAIRRSVNSPLHF.

Notes on this clone: Other DNA sequences in the sample encode the same CDR3. The V call is TRBV2, the J call TRBJ2-7; 9 positions agree with TRBD1. Trimming cost V 4 bases and J 2 bases; bases outside gene matches: 3. Looked up from germline, CDR1 is SNHLY and CDR2 is FYNNEI. CDR3 length equals 14 residues. CDR3 DNA sequence: TGTGCCAGCAGTGTGGACAGGGGCCCCTACGAGCAGTACTTC. Translated, it gives CASSVDRGPYEQYF.

This clone was picked up one time. This rearrangement joins TRBV18 to TRBJ1-1; the match to TRBD1 covers 7 bases. The length of the CDR3 is 15 residues. CDR1 is KGHSH, CDR2 LQKENI, per germline. V shed 3 bases and J 0 bases; nucleotides not matched to a gene: 4. CDR3 in amino acids: CASSPLGQLNTEAFF. The CDR3 DNA reads as TGTGCCAGCTCACCGTTGGGACAGCTGAACACTGAAGCTTTCTTT.

Points on this clone: The junction does not match germline at one end; this may be a read error. V and J are TRBV7-7 and TRBJ2-1, with a tentative D call TRBD1 (5 bases). The CDR3 has 14 residues. Germline CDR1 SSHAT, CDR2 FNYEAQ (reference sequence). The CDR3 nucleotides are TGTGCTAGCAGCTTATCGGCAGGGATTAATGAGCAGTTCTTC. This gives the protein CASSLSAGINEQFF. Variable domain in full (rest from reference TRBV7-7 and TRBJ2-1): GAGVSQSPRYKVTKRGQDVTLRCDPISSHATLYWYQQALGQGPEFLTYFNYEAQPDKSGLPSDRFSAERPEGSISTLTIQRTEQRDSAMYRCASSLSAGINEQFFGPGTRLTVL.

CDR3 sequence reads: CASSLRGLAALEQYF. The CDR3 DNA follows: TGTGCCAGCAGCTTAAGGGGACTAGCGGCCCTGGAGCAGTACTTC. The chain couples TRBV11-2 to TRBJ2-7, with TRBD2 matching 11 bases. In germline, CDR1 is SGHAT, CDR2 FQNNGV. This CDR3 region has 15 residues. V lost 2 bases, J lost 7 bases, and 7 bases stayed unmatched.

This sequence joins TRBV9 and TRBJ2-7, with 12 bases aligning to TRBD2. J gave up 6 bases and V 2 bases, and 9 bases lay outside the gene matches. The CDR3 runs to 16 residues. Germline V gene sequence: CDR1 SGDLS, CDR2 YYNGEE. The CDR3 DNA sequence: TGTGCCAGCAGCGTGGGGACTAGCGGGCTTGGGACCGAGCAGTACTTC. Translation: CASSVGTSGLGTEQYF. Supplemented by reference TRBV9 and TRBJ2-7, the full variable domain reads DSGVTQTPKHLITATGQRVTLRCSPRSGDLSVYWYQQSLDQGLQFLIQYYNGEERAKGNILERFSAQQFPDLHSELNLSSLELGDSALYFCASSVGTSGLGTEQYFGPGTRLTVT.

J is TRBJ2-1 and V is TRBV20-1, with a possible D match to TRBD2 (6 bases). Trimming left V 3 bases short and J 12 bases short, with 9 bases between. Germline CDR1 reads DFQATT; CDR2 reads SNEGSKA (reference sequence). The CDR3 covers 10 residues. Here the CDR3 DNA reads TGCAGTGCTAGGCGGGATTCGCAGTTCTTC. Translating it yields CSARRDSQFF.

This rearrangement joins TRBV10-3 to TRBJ1-5, with D perhaps matching TRBD1 (6 bases). The germline V gene encodes CDR1 ENHRY and CDR2 SYGVKD. V was clipped by 0 bases and J by 7 bases, with 16 bases between them. CDR3 length: 16 residues. The DNA for the CDR3 is TGTGCCATCAGTGAGTCGATAGCAGGGGAGGAACAGCCCCAGCATTTT. Protein sequence: CAISESIAGEEQPQHF.

This rearrangement joins TRBV9 to TRBJ2-7; no firm D call. The CDR3 is 14 amino acids. The germline CDR1 and CDR2 sequences are SGDLS and YYNGEE. V lost 4 bases and J 0 bases, leaving 11 bases between the germline ends. This CDR3 reads CASSPQSVSYEQYF. CDR3 coding DNA: TGTGCCAGCAGCCCCCAGTCAGTCTCCTACGAGCAGTACTTC.